This entry describes one TCR beta chain. These data come from a study of blood T cell repertoires in COVID-19. Authors' data handling: Estimated nucleated cell counts came from reference gene primer amplification. This table comes from immunoSEQ multiplex PCR, and its TCRdb copy is limited to in-frame clones, with some not included. Clone size and the V and J calls come from that table; the DNA yielded D and trimming. The sample shows fewer than 300,000 clones, about 89% of them seen only once. The trim removed 0 bases at V and 3 bases at J, leaving 3 bases unmatched. Germline-derived CDR1 and CDR2 are SGHKS and YYEKEE (reference sequence). The CDR3 sequence is 16 residues long.

The chain uses TRBV5-5 and TRBJ2-7, with 13 positions matching TRBD2. Sequenced input: peripheral blood. This clonotype was sampled from a man aged 25-45 years with acute or convalescent COVID-19. The CDR3 region is CASSLERTSGSYEQYF. As DNA, the CDR3 is TGTGCCAGCAGCTTGGAGAGGACTAGCGGGAGCTACGAGCAGTACTTC.